The rows below give T cell receptor beta chains drawn from one sample of a study of control samples from healthy donors and cancer patients. Clones were read by immunoSEQ multiplex PCR, and TCRdb kept only the in-frame ones, dropping some. The sample consists of over 100,000 clones, 92% of them appearing once. Sample: blood. These receptors all come from a man aged 18 to 30 in good health. CDR3s include the opening cysteine and the closing phenylalanine or tryptophan. A D gene is named only where the DNA matches it firmly. Some rows have no size entry. The others give once, few or many, or a class for an expanded clone.

v_gene	abundance	j_gene	d_gene	CDR3nt	CDR3aa
TRBV7-9	NA	TRBJ1-3	NA	TGTGCCAGCATTCAGGGCTCTGGAAACACCATATATTTT	CASIQGSGNTIYF
TRBV5-1	NA	TRBJ1-2	TRBD1	TGCGCCAGCAATTTCGACAGGGCGTCAGGCTACACCTTC	CASNFDRASGYTF
TRBV11-2	NA	TRBJ1-1	NA	TGTGCCAGCAGCTTATGGGGGTCAGACACTGAAGCTTTCTTT	CASSLWGSDTEAFF
TRBV6-5	NA	TRBJ1-6	TRBD1	TGTGCCAGCAGATCGACAGGGGGCGGCGTAGCACCCCTCCACTTT	CASRSTGGGVAPLHF
TRBV5-4	NA	TRBJ2-1	TRBD1	TGTGCCAGCAGCCCAGGCCGTGGACAGGGGGCGGGCTCCTACAATGAGCAGTTCTTC	CASSPGRGQGAGSYNEQFF
TRBV29-1	NA	TRBJ1-2	TRBD1	TGCAGCGAATCCGGGACAGGGGTGAATGGCTACACCTTC	CSESGTGVNGYTF
TRBV23-1	NA	TRBJ1-6	TRBD1	TGCGCCAGCAGTCAATCGTCGGACAGGGAGGGGGCACCCCTCCACTTT	CASSQSSDREGAPLHF
TRBV6-6	NA	TRBJ1-5	NA	TGTGCCAGCAAGGCAGGCGGTCAGCCCCAGCATTTT	CASKAGGQPQHF
TRBV5-6	NA	TRBJ2-3	NA	TGTGCCAGCAGCTCCAGGGTTAGCACAGATACGCAGTATTTT	CASSSRVSTDTQYF
TRBV15	NA	TRBJ1-1	NA	TGTGCCACCAGCCCCCCGGGATGGGTGAACACTGAAGCTTTCTTT	CATSPPGWVNTEAFF
TRBV9	NA	TRBJ2-3	TRBD2	TGTGCCAGCAGCCGTCGAACCTTCGGGACTAGCGGGGGTCCTGGGGATACGCAGTATTTT	CASSRRTFGTSGGPGDTQYF
TRBV9	NA	TRBJ1-2	TRBD1	TGTGCCAGCAGCGTTGGGGCCCGGGAGACAGGGCATGTGAGGGGCTACACCTTC	CASSVGARETGHVRGYTF
TRBV10-1	NA	TRBJ2-1	NA	TGCGCCAGCAGTGACCCCCCGGAGAATGAGCAGTTCTTC	CASSDPPENEQFF
TRBV9	NA	TRBJ2-1	NA	TGTGCCAGCAGCCCAGGGCCCCTATACAATGAGCAGTTCTTC	CASSPGPLYNEQFF
TRBV5-1	NA	TRBJ1-2	TRBD1	TGCGCCAGCACCATCGGACAGGACGGGGCTAACTATGGCTACACCTTC	CASTIGQDGANYGYTF
TRBV9	NA	TRBJ2-7	TRBD2	TGTGCCAGCAGCGTCCTGGGGGGGTTCTACGAGCAGTACTTC	CASSVLGGFYEQYF
TRBV27	NA	TRBJ1-1	NA	TGTGCCAGCAGCTTGGTGCGGAACACTGAAGCTTTCTTT	CASSLVRNTEAFF
TRBV25-1	NA	TRBJ2-3	TRBD2	TGTGCCAGCAGGGGGACTAGCGGGGGGCCAGATACGCAGTATTTT	CASRGTSGGPDTQYF
TRBV6-1	NA	TRBJ2-3	TRBD2	TGTGCCAGCAGTGAAACAGCGGGGGGGATTTTTGGGACAGATACGCAGTATTTT	CASSETAGGIFGTDTQYF
TRBV7-9	once	TRBJ2-3	NA	TGTGCCAGCAGCCCGGGACCTACCACAGATACGCAGTATTTT	CASSPGPTTDTQYF
TRBV9	NA	TRBJ2-5	NA	TGTGCCAGCAGCGCCACATCTAGCCGGGAGACCCAGTACTTC	CASSATSSRETQYF
TRBV2	NA	TRBJ2-3	TRBD1	TGTGCCAGCAGTGAGAGGACAGGGGGCACAGATACGCAGTATTTT	CASSERTGGTDTQYF
TRBV3-1/TRBV3-2	NA	TRBJ1-1	TRBD1	TGTGCCAGCAGCCAAATTGGGACAGGCCAACACACTGAAGCTTTCTTT	CASSQIGTGQHTEAFF
TRBV13	NA	TRBJ1-1	NA	TGTGCCAGCAGCTTAGGGTGGGACACTGAAGCTTTCTTT	CASSLGWDTEAFF
TRBV2	NA	TRBJ2-3	TRBD1	TGTGCCAGCAGCGAAGGACAGGGCGGCACAGATACGCAGTATTTT	CASSEGQGGTDTQYF
TRBV30	NA	TRBJ2-7	TRBD1	TGTGCCTTGGGGACAGGCGCGCGCTACGAGCAGTACTTC	CALGTGARYEQYF
TRBV6-5	NA	TRBJ2-7	TRBD2	TGTGCCAGCAGATCTAGCGGGGGAGGCGAGCAGTACTTC	CASRSSGGGEQYF
TRBV20-1	NA	TRBJ1-5	TRBD1	TGCAGTGCTAGTGTAGGGGGCCGCAATCAGCCCCAGCATTTT	CSASVGGRNQPQHF
TRBV27	NA	TRBJ1-1	NA	TGTGCCAGCAGTTTCGCCAGGGCAGGGGATGAAGCTTTCTTT	CASSFARAGDEAFF
TRBV6-5	NA	TRBJ2-7	TRBD1	TGTGCCAGCAGGGTGGGACAGACATTAGGCGAGCAGTACTTC	CASRVGQTLGEQYF
TRBV18	NA	TRBJ1-2	NA	TGTGCCAGCTCACCATCAGGGTTGAACTATGGCTACACCTTC	CASSPSGLNYGYTF
TRBV5-1	NA	TRBJ2-1	NA	TGCGCCAGCAGCTTAATGGGCCTTGAGGGTGAGCAGTTCTTC	CASSLMGLEGEQFF
TRBV18	NA	TRBJ2-7	NA	TGTGCCAGCTCACCAGATAGGGGCTCCTACGAGCAGTACTTC	CASSPDRGSYEQYF
TRBV7-9	NA	TRBJ1-4	NA	TGTGCCAGCAGCCCTGGACAGCGCGTCTTTAATGAAAAACTGTTTTTT	CASSPGQRVFNEKLFF
TRBV2	NA	TRBJ1-2	NA	TGTGCCAGAAAACAGGGAGTGAATGGCTACACCTTC	CARKQGVNGYTF
TRBV18	NA	TRBJ1-4	TRBD1	TGTGCCAGCTCACCAGCTCAGGGGGCTGAAAAACTGTTTTTT	CASSPAQGAEKLFF